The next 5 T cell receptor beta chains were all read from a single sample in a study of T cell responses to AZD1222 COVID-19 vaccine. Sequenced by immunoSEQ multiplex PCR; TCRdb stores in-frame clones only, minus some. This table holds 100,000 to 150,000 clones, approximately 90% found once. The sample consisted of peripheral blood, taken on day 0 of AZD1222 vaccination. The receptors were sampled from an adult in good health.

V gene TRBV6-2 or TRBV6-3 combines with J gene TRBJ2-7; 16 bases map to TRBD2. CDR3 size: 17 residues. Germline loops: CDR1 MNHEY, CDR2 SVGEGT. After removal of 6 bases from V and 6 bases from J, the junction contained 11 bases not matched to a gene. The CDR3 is CASSQPGLAGGPLEQYF. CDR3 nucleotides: TGTGCCAGCAGCCAACCGGGACTAGCGGGAGGGCCCCTCGAGCAGTACTTC.

DNA for the CDR3: TGTGCCAGCAGCATCACAGGATATAACACTGAAGCTTTCTTT. Translating it yields CASSITGYNTEAFF. This chain connects TRBV6-5 to TRBJ1-1, with a weak D call TRBD1 (5 bases). The V and J ends lost 6 bases and 2 bases respectively, with 13 bases between them. Per the germline V gene, CDR1 is MNHEY and CDR2 is SVGAGI. The CDR3 length is 14 residues.

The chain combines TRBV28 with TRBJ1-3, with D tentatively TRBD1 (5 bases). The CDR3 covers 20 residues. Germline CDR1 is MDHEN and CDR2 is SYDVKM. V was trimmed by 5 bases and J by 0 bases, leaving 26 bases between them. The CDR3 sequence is CASSPHTVDWGQGSGNTIYF. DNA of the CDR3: TGTGCCAGCAGTCCCCACACGGTCGATTGGGGCCAAGGCTCTGGAAACACCATATATTTT.

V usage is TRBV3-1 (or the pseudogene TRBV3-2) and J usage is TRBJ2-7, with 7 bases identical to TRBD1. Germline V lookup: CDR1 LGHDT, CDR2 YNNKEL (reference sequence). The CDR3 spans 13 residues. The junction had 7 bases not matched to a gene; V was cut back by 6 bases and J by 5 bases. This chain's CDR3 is CASRRQGGDEQYF. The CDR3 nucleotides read TGTGCCAGCAGGAGACAGGGTGGGGACGAGCAGTACTTC.

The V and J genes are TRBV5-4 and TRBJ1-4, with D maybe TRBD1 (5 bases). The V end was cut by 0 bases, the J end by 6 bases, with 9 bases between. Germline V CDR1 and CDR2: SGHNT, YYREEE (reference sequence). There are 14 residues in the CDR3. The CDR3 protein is CASSLEDTDEKLFF. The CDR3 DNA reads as TGTGCCAGCAGCTTGGAGGACACTGATGAAAAACTGTTTTTT.